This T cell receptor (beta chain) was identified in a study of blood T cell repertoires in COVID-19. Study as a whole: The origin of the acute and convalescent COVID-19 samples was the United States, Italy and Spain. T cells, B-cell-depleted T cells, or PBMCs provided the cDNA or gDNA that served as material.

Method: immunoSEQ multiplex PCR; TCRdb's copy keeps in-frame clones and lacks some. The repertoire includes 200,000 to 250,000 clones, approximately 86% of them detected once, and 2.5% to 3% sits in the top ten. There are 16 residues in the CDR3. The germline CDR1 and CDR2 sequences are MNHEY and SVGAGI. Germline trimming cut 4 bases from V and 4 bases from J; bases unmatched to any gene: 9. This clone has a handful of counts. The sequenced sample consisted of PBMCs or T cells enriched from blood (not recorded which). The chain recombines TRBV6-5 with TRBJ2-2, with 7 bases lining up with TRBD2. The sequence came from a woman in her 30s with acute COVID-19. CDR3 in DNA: TGTGCCAGCAGTTTGGGCCGCGGCGGGGGCACCGGGGAGCTGTTTTTT. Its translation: CASSLGRGGGTGELFF.